One and the same sample provided the 3 T cell receptor beta chains below, sequenced in a study of blood T cell repertoires in COVID-19. Only in-frame clones appear in the TCRdb table, and some are missing; sequencing was by immunoSEQ multiplex PCR. This table has about 220,000 clones, around 80% appearing once. Sample: peripheral blood. The origin of the receptors is a man aged 25-40 years with active or convalescent COVID-19.

The table lists this clone with a few counts. The genes are TRBV6-2 or TRBV6-3 and TRBJ1-6; maybe TRBD1 (6 bases). The germline V gene encodes CDR1 MNHEY and CDR2 SVGEGT. This CDR3 contains 13 residues. V was cut by 4 bases and J by 9 bases, with 10 bases left in between. This CDR3 reads CASSFYRVSPLHF. The CDR3 nucleotides are TGTGCCAGCAGTTTCTACAGGGTTTCACCCCTCCACTTT.

The rearrangement uses TRBV4-1 and TRBJ2-5, with a tentative D call TRBD2 (6 bases). Trimming shortened V by 4 bases and J by 4 bases, and 22 bases separated the two germline ends. The CDR3 spans 17 residues. Germline CDR1 is MGHRA and CDR2 is YSYEKL. CDR3 nucleotides: TGCGCCAGCAGCCCTCATTCAGCGGTCCCGCGGGGAGAGACCCAGTACTTC. Its protein is CASSPHSAVPRGETQYF.

The chain recombines TRBV5-4 with TRBJ1-1, with 8 bases matching TRBD1. Germline CDR1 SGHNT, CDR2 YYREEE (reference sequence). The CDR3 is 14 amino acids. The V gene end was trimmed by 4 bases and the J gene end by 4 bases; junction bases not matched to a gene: 6. The CDR3, as DNA: TGTGCCAGCAGCCCCGGACAGGGCGGCACTGAAGCTTTCTTT. Translating gives CASSPGQGGTEAFF.